The T cell receptor beta chain under discussion was sequenced for a study of blood T cell repertoires in COVID-19. Study-level background: Italy, Spain and the United States were the sources of the convalescent and acute COVID-19 samples.

Authors' methods: Reference gene primer amplification yielded estimated nucleated cell counts. TCRdb's table, derived via immunoSEQ multiplex PCR, lists solely in-frame clones and lacks some. That table is the source of V, J and clone size, and D and trimming were worked out from the DNA. Of 130,000 or so clones listed, about 75% are singletons. Details on this clone: An end of the junction does not agree with germline; a read error may underlie this.

Material: peripheral blood. This TCR was sampled from a man older than 75 with acute or convalescent COVID-19.

Here the CDR3 reads CAWRGLASSEQYF. The CDR3 DNA follows: TGTGCCTGGAGGGGACTCGCCTCCTCCGAGCAGTACTTC. The J gene is TRBJ2-7, the V gene TRBV30; perhaps TRBD2 as D (6 bases). This CDR3 has 13 amino acids. CDR1 is GTSNPN, CDR2 SVGIG, per germline (reference sequence).